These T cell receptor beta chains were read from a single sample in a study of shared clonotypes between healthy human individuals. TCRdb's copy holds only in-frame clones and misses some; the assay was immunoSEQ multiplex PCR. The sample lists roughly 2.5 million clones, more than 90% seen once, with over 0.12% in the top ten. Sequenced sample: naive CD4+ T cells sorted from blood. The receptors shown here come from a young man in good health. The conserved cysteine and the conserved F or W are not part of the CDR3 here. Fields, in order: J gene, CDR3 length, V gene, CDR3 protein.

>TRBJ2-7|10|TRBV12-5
ASGESLYEQY
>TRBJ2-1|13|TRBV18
ASSPLQGPNNEQF
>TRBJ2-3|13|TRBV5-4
ASIPPSGRTDTQY
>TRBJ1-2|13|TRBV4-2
ASSQGGEGAYGYT
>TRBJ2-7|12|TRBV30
AWSVRGATGEQY
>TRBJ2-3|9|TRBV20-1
SARVSDTQY
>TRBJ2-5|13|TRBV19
ASSDLAGARETQY
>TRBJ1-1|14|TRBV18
ASSPPFFTANTEAF
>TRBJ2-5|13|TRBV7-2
ASSSLAGLGETQY
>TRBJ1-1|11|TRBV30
ASKTAVYNEAF
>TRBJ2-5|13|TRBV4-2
ASGPGLAGEETQY
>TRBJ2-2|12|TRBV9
ASSAGTAPGELF
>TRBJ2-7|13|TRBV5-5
ASSEGDSWRLEQY
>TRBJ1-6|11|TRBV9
ASSVEGNSPLH
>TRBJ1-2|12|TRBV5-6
ASSYFLQPYGYT
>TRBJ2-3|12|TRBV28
ASSPGGVTDTQY
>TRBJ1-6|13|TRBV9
ASRGTPFYNSPLH
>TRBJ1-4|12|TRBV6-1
ASSTGTGNEKLF
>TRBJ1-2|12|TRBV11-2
ASSLGLGLYGYT
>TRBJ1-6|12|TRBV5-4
ASSLWEGNSPLH
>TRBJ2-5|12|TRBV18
ASSPLAAQETQY
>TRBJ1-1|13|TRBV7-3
ASSLMGQDVTEAF
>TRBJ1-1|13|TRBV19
ASSIGYHRNTEAF
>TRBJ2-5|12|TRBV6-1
ASSGGRGQETQY
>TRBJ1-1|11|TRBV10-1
ASRGEVNTEAF
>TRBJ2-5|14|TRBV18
ASSLRQDPLQETQY
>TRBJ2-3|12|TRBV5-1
ASSSGTSADTQY
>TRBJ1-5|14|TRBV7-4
ASSLGSRLLYQPQH
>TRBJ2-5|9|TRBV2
ASRPEETQY
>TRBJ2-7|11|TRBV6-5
AISWRLGDEQY
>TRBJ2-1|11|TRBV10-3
AIRDSLVNEQF
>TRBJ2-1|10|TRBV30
ACPRAYNEQF
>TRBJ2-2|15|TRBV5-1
ASSTDAPGYGTGELF
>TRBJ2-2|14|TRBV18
ASSPGLAVSLLKLF
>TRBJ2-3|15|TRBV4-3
ASSQRQGASPVDTQY
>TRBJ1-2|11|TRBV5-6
ASSPGQGYGYT
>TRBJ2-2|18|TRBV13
ASSLPDPSTGREDTGELF
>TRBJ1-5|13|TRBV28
ASSTEKLNNQPQH
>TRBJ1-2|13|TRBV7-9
ASSLDTAPGYGYT
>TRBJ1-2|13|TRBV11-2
ASSAGQGANYGYT
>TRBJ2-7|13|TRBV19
ASRGLAGATYEQY
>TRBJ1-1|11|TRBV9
ASSGTDSLRAF
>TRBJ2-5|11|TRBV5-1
ASSSSGKETQY
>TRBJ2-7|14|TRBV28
ASSLGLGQGAYEQY
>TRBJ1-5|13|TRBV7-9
ASSRGGISNQPQH
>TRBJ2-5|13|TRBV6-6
ASRRTGGSGETQY
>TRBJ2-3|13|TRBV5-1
ASSSSGRDTDTQY
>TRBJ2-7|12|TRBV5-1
ASSLVSANYEQY
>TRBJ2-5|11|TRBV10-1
ASSESNRETQY
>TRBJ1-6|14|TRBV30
AWSAPWTGYNSPLH
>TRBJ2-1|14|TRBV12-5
ASGLREDRGLNEQF
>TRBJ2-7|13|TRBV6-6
ASSYSLAGVWEQY
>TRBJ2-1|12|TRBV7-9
ASSLTAGRNEQF
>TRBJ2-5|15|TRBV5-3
ARSQGLAGRGQETQY
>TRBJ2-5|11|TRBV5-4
ASSSKGQETQY
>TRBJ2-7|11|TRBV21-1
ASSKETGTEQY
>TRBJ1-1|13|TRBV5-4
ASSPQGGWNTEAF
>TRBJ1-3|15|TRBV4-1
ASSQVGHTNSGNTIY